This T cell receptor beta chain originates from a study of cytomegalovirus exposure and HLA in healthy donors. About this clone itself: Its target is unknown.

Findings and limits, study-wide: Three CMV-associated chains proved CMV antigen-specific in vitro.

Repertoires were generated with immunoSEQ multiplex PCR, while TCRdb's copy carries only in-frame clones and drops some. The data contain about 280,000 clones, roughly 90% of them seen just once; the ten biggest clones take up 0.92%. The specimen sequenced was PBMCs. This receptor was identified in a woman between 18 and 30 years old in good health and CMV-seronegative.

The CDR3 DNA sequence: TGTGCCTCCTTGACAGGGTCTAAAGACGAGCAGTACTTC. Translating gives CASLTGSKDEQYF. The chain employs TRBV6-5 and TRBJ2-7, with 7 bases matching TRBD1. This CDR3 has 13 residues. Looked up from germline, CDR1 is MNHEY and CDR2 is SVGAGI. With 11 bases clipped from V and 5 bases from J, the junction kept 12 bases outside the gene matches.